The T cell receptor (beta chain) under discussion was sequenced for a study of cytomegalovirus exposure and HLA in healthy donors. This clone was counted a single time. Its matching antigen is unknown. Trimming removed 5 bases at V and 10 bases at J, with 20 bases between. This CDR3 comprises 14 residues. Germline V gene data show CDR1 as SGHAT and CDR2 as FQNNGV. Both 60 Vbeta primers and 13 Jbeta primers went into the PCR. Only in-frame clones appear in the TCRdb table, and some are missing; sequencing was by immunoSEQ multiplex PCR. This table holds 180,000 or so clones, around 79% found once. General study points: A later analysis showed HLA-associated TCR beta chains outstripping equally common others in clonal expansion. Presence/absence comparisons presumed near-even sequencing depth among donors.

V gene TRBV11-2 combines with J gene TRBJ1-2, with a tentative D call TRBD1 (6 bases). The clonotype comes from a man aged 45-65 years in good health and CMV-seropositive. The specimen sequenced was PBMCs. The CDR3 here is CASSPEVGQIPYTF. In DNA form, the CDR3 reads TGTGCCAGCAGCCCGGAGGTAGGACAGATCCCCTACACCTTC.